These 2 T cell receptor beta chains originate from one sample sequenced in a study of OX40 agonist ivuxolimab in advanced cancers. Library preparation was by the immunoSEQ multiplex PCR assay. TCRdb retrieved this table from immuneACCESS and kept in-frame rearrangements only. Not all clones are present; in checked studies, unresolved V genes account for under half, and no reason is known for the remainder. This sample has about 60,000 clones in its table, and about nine tenths of those were observed once. In total, the top ten clones hold under 20% of the sample. The source material was CD4+ or CD8+ T cells sorted from blood, sampled in a trial of the OX40 agonist ivuxolimab. All receptors derive from an adult with an advanced solid tumor such as melanoma, head and neck, liver or kidney cancer.

V gene TRBV5-1 combines with J gene TRBJ2-5; D possibly uses TRBD1 or TRBD2 (5 bases each). The germline V gene encodes CDR1 SGHRS and CDR2 YFSETQ. This CDR3 contains 16 residues. Trimming removed 4 bases at V and 0 bases at J, with 16 bases between. CDR3 amino acids: CASSPYRGHNQETQYF. Here the CDR3 DNA reads TGCGCCAGCAGCCCTTACCGGGGCCACAACCAAGAGACCCAGTACTTC.

The chain carries TRBV6-5 and TRBJ1-4; D is ambiguous. The CDR3 length is 14 residues. With 6 bases removed from V and 0 bases from J, the gap between germline ends came to 8 bases. The germline gives CDR1 MNHEY, CDR2 SVGAGI. The CDR3 DNA is TGTGCCAGCAGGGACGCAACAACTAATGAAAAACTGTTTTTT. Translated, it gives CASRDATTNEKLFF.